These 16 T cell receptor beta chains originate from one sample sequenced in a study of shared clonotypes between healthy human individuals. Profiling relied on immunoSEQ multiplex PCR, and the TCRdb table lists in-frame clones only, not all of them. Seen here are 500,000 or so clones, around 95% observed once, and the top ten hold around 0.066%. The sequenced sample was naive CD4+ T cells sorted from blood. The subset here: CD45RA+ positively selected. The source is a young woman in good health.

The chain is built from TRBV15 and TRBJ1-1; 9 nucleotides agree with TRBD1. With 6 bases clipped from V and 0 bases from J, the junction kept 8 bases outside the gene matches. The CDR3 is 16 residues long. The germline V gene has CDR1 LNHNV and CDR2 YYDKDF (reference sequence). The CDR3 protein is CATRQGAAWLNTEAFF. CDR3 bases: TGTGCCACCAGACAGGGGGCGGCGTGGTTGAACACTGAAGCTTTCTTT.

This clone occurred a few times. This chain connects TRBV28 to TRBJ1-2; no clear D. The germline V gene has CDR1 MDHEN and CDR2 SYDVKM. CDR3 size: 10 residues. Deletions cut 8 bases from V and 4 bases from J, with 5 bases between. The CDR3 sequence is CASWSYGYTF. CDR3 nucleotide sequence: TGTGCCAGCTGGAGCTATGGCTACACCTTC.

This sequence joins TRBV5-4 and TRBJ1-1, with 8 bases identical to TRBD1. The CDR3 runs 14 residues. V lost 4 bases and J lost 1; bases outside the gene matches: 3. Per the germline V gene, CDR1 is SGHNT and CDR2 is YYREEE (reference sequence). The CDR3 protein is CASSTGTGNTEAFF. The CDR3 coding sequence is TGTGCCAGCAGCACTGGGACAGGGAACACTGAAGCTTTCTTT. Using reference TRBV5-4 and TRBJ1-1 for the parts outside the CDR3, the full variable domain is ETGVTQSPTHLIKTRGQQVTLRCSSQSGHNTVSWYQQALGQGPQFIFQYYREEENGRGNFPPRFSGLQFPNYSSELNVNALELDDSALYLCASSTGTGNTEAFFGQGTRLTVV.

This clone was counted once. Here the CDR3 reads CASSQSDSLRPLRGYTF. Written as DNA, the CDR3 is TGCGCCAGCAGCCAATCCGACAGCCTAAGACCCCTCCGAGGCTACACCTTC. The chain combines TRBV4-1 with TRBJ1-2; D possibly corresponds to TRBD1 (5 bases). The CDR3 sequence is 17 residues long. Trimming shortened V by 2 bases and J by 8 bases, and 24 bases separated the two germline ends. Germline V gene sequence: CDR1 MGHRA, CDR2 YSYEKL.

The rearrangement joins TRBV28 to TRBJ1-1; weak D call: TRBD1 (6 bases). This CDR3 comprises 14 residues. CDR1 is MDHEN and CDR2 is SYDVKM in the germline V gene. The V gene lost 8 bases and the J gene lost 0 bases, with 13 bases spanning the gap. In DNA, the CDR3 is TGTGCCAGCGTGGCAGGGGCTCTGAACACTGAAGCTTTCTTT. This encodes CASVAGALNTEAFF.

This CDR3 is CASSLGSSRASNQPQHF. The CDR3 bases are TGTGCCAGCAGCTTGGGTAGTAGCAGGGCAAGCAATCAGCCCCAGCATTTT. The V gene is TRBV5-6, the J gene TRBJ1-5, with D perhaps TRBD1 (5 bases). Deletions cut 0 bases from V and 1 base from J, with 14 bases between. Germline CDR1 SGHDT, CDR2 YYEEEE. This CDR3 is built from 17 residues. The whole variable domain, remainder taken from reference TRBV5-6 and TRBJ1-5, is DAGVTQSPTHLIKTRGQQVTLRCSPKSGHDTVSWYQQALGQGPQFIFQYYEEEERQRGNFPDRFSGHQFPNYSSELNVNALLLGDSALYLCASSLGSSRASNQPQHFGDGTRLSIL.

V and J are TRBV6-5 and TRBJ2-3; 8 bases fit TRBD1. In germline, CDR1 is MNHEY, CDR2 SVGAGI. The trim removed 10 bases at V and 4 bases at J, leaving 4 bases unmatched. CDR3 size: 12 residues. In DNA form, the CDR3 reads TGTGCCACTCAGGGGGCGTCAGATACGCAGTATTTT. Translated, it gives CATQGASDTQYF.

The chain carries TRBV19 and TRBJ2-1; possible D gene TRBD1, 6 bases. This CDR3 contains 14 residues. In germline, CDR1 is LNHDA, CDR2 SQIVND (reference sequence). Trimming shortened V by 6 bases and J by 5 bases, and 14 bases separated the two germline ends. Here the CDR3 DNA reads TGTGCCAGTAGGCCCGGGACACGCAACAATGAGCAGTTCTTC. This gives the protein CASRPGTRNNEQFF.

The chain carries TRBV27 and TRBJ1-4; D unclear. Germline V CDR1 and CDR2: MNHEY, SMNVEV (reference sequence). The CDR3 is 15 residues long. The V end lost 5 bases, the J end lost 0 bases, and 10 bases lay between the germline ends. The CDR3 DNA reads TGTGCCAGCAGTGAGGCCGCCGCAACTAATGAAAAACTGTTTTTT. Protein product: CASSEAAATNEKLFF.

The genes are TRBV30 and TRBJ1-3; 8 bases are a match to TRBD1. The V segment lost 8 bases and the J segment 3 bases; nucleotides outside the gene matches: 18. CDR1 and CDR2 (germline): GTSNPN, SVGIG (reference sequence). This CDR3 has 17 residues. The CDR3 is CARSGTGAIKGGNTIYF. In nucleotides, the CDR3 is TGTGCCCGATCCGGGACAGGAGCCATTAAGGGTGGAAACACCATATATTTT.

The V gene is TRBV27, the J gene TRBJ2-2; TRBD1 agrees at 10 bases. This CDR3 has 17 residues. Per the germline V gene, CDR1 is MNHEY and CDR2 is SMNVEV (reference sequence). V shed 2 bases, J shed 2 bases, and the junction held 5 bases outside the gene matches. Here the CDR3 DNA reads TGTGCCAGCAGTTTAGACCGGGACAGGGGCAACACCGGGGAGCTGTTTTTT. Amino acids: CASSLDRDRGNTGELFF.

This rearrangement joins TRBV29-1 to TRBJ1-2; D unresolved. CDR3 length: 15 residues. Trimming took 5 bases from V and 1 from J, leaving 17 bases between them. Per the germline V gene, CDR1 is SQVTM and CDR2 is ANQGSEA. CDR3 amino acids: CSVYITDEFNYGYTF. CDR3 in DNA: TGCAGCGTTTATATAACGGACGAATTTAACTATGGCTACACCTTC. The whole variable domain, filled in from reference TRBV29-1 and TRBJ1-2, reads SAVISQKPSRDICQRGTSLTIQCQVDSQVTMMFWYRQQPGQSLTLIATANQGSEATYESGFVIDKFPISRPNLTFSTLTVSNMSPEDSSIYLCSVYITDEFNYGYTFGSGTRLTVV.

V gene TRBV28 combines with J gene TRBJ1-3, with D possibly being TRBD1 (5 bases). Germline V gives CDR1 MDHEN, CDR2 SYDVKM. The V and J ends lost 3 bases and 0 bases respectively, with 9 bases between them. The CDR3 consists of 15 residues. The CDR3: CASSFQGSSGNTIYF. The CDR3 DNA reads as TGTGCCAGCAGTTTTCAGGGAAGCTCTGGAAACACCATATATTTT.

The V gene is TRBV27, the J gene TRBJ2-1, with TRBD1 matching over 10 bases. CDR1 is MNHEY and CDR2 is SMNVEV in the germline V gene (reference sequence). Trimming at V came to 4 bases and at J to 10 bases, leaving 10 bases not matched to a gene. The CDR3 sequence is 15 residues long. Written as DNA, the CDR3 is TGTGCCAGCAGTTCGACAGGGGGCGTTTCGGGCGAGCAGTTCTTC. Translation: CASSSTGGVSGEQFF.

The chain employs TRBV12-2 and TRBJ2-3; TRBD1, as called in the table, went unchecked against the DNA. TRBV12-2 is reported as a pseudogene. This CDR3 comprises 16 residues. In nucleotides, the CDR3 is TGTGCAAGTCGCAGGGGGCCTCACCACTTCACAGATACGCAGTATTTT. It codes for CASRRGPHHFTDTQYF.

The V gene is TRBV23-1, the J gene TRBJ1-3; possibly TRBD1 for D (5 bases). TRBV23-1 is an open reading frame, and its role is uncertain. The CDR3 sequence is 17 residues long. Trimming took off 4 bases at V and 2 bases at J, with 18 bases between the two ends. In DNA, the CDR3 is TGCGCCAGCAGTCTACCAGAGCCGGGGGTGCCTGGAAACACCATATATTTT. Residues: CASSLPEPGVPGNTIYF.